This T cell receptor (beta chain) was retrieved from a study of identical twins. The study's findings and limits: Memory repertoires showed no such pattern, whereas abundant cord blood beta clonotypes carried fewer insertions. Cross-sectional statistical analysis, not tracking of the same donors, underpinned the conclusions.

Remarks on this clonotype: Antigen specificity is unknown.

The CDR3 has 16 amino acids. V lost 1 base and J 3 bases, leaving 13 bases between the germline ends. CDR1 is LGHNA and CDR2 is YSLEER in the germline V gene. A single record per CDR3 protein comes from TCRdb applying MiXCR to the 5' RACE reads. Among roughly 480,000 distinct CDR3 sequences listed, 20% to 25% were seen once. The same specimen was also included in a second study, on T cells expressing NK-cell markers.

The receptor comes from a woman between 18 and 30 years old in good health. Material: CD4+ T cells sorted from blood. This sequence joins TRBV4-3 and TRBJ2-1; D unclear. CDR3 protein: CASSQGSSPFYNEQFF. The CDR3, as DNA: TGCGCCAGCAGCCAAGGGTCGTCCCCCTTCTACAATGAGCAGTTCTTC.